Reported below is one T cell receptor beta chain. Its antigen remains unidentified. Method: immunoSEQ multiplex PCR; TCRdb's copy keeps in-frame clones and lacks some. The table records about 16,000 clones, more than 70% of them present only once. The sample originates from a study of somatic mutations in cytotoxic T cells in rheumatoid arthritis. Study in general: Blood (approximately 28 ml EDTA) from each patient was taken right after diagnosis, before any treatment.

Germline V gene data show CDR1 as MGHDK and CDR2 as SYGVNS. The CDR3 is 11 residues long. Trimming took 6 bases from V and 5 from J, leaving 5 bases between them. Points from the study as a whole: There were about an eighth of the 65 patients in whom the largest CD8+ clone exceeded 20% of CD8+ cells. CD8+ clonality rose with age in rheumatoid arthritis patients, not healthy controls.

The sequenced material came from CD8+ T cells sorted from blood. The origin of this receptor is an adult with rheumatoid arthritis. This rearrangement joins TRBV25-1 to TRBJ2-1; no firm D call. The CDR3 loop reads CASSPHNEQFF. As DNA, the CDR3 is TGTGCCAGCAGCCCTCACAATGAGCAGTTCTTC.